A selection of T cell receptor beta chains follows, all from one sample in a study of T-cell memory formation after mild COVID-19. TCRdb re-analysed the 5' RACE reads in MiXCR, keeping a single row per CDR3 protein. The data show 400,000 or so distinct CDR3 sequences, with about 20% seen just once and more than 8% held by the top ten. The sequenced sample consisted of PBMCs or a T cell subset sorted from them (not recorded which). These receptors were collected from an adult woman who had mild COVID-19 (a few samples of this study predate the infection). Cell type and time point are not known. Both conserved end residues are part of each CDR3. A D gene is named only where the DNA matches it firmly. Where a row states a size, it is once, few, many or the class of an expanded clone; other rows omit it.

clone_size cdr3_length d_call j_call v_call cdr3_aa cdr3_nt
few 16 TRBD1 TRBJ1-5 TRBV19 CASSRPGQGINQPQHF TGTGCCAGTAGCCGACCCGGACAGGGGATCAATCAGCCCCAGCATTTT
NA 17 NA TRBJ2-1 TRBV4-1 CASSQRDLWSSYNEQFF TGCGCCAGCAGCCAAAGGGACCTCTGGAGCTCCTACAATGAGCAGTTCTTC
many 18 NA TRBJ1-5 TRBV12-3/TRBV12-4 CASSLTGWGSTSNQPQHF TGTGCCAGCAGTTTAACGGGATGGGGCAGCACCAGCAATCAGCCCCAGCATTTT
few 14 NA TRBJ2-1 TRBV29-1 CSVNPGASYNEQFF TGCAGCGTTAATCCGGGGGCTTCCTACAATGAGCAGTTCTTC
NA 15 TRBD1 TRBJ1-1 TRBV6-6 CASSVPGQGNTEAFF TGTGCCAGCAGTGTTCCGGGACAGGGGAACACTGAAGCTTTCTTT
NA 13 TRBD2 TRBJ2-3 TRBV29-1 CSVAGLGTDTQYF TGCAGCGTTGCGGGACTAGGCACAGATACGCAGTATTTT
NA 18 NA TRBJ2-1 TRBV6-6 CASSYGSDPDWTYNEQFF TGTGCCAGCAGTTATGGTAGCGACCCCGATTGGACCTACAATGAGCAGTTCTTC
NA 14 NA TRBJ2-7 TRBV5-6 CASSFSPGNYEQYF TGTGCCAGCAGCTTCAGCCCAGGGAACTACGAGCAGTACTTC
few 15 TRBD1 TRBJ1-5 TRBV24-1 CATSDPGTGNQPQHF TGTGCCACCAGTGACCCAGGGACAGGAAATCAGCCCCAGCATTTT
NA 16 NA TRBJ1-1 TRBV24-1 CATSDSRPVGNTEAFF TGTGCCACCAGTGATTCCCGCCCCGTTGGGAACACTGAAGCTTTCTTT
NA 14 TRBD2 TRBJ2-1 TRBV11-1 CASSLGLAIDEQFF TGTGCCAGCAGCTTAGGACTAGCAATCGATGAGCAGTTCTTC
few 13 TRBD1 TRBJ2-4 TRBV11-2 CATSGQGALIQYF TGTGCCACCTCGGGACAGGGGGCACTCATTCAGTACTTC
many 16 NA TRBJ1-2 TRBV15 CATSRDPYRADYGYTF TGTGCCACCAGCAGAGATCCCTACAGGGCAGACTATGGCTACACCTTC
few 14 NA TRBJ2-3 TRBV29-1 CSVAEGGPTDTQYF TGCAGCGTCGCTGAGGGGGGCCCCACAGATACGCAGTATTTT
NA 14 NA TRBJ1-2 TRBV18 CASSPPHDGYGYTF TGTGCCAGCTCACCTCCCCATGATGGCTATGGCTACACCTTC
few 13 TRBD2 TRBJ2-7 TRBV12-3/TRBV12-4 CASSSSSGGTQYF TGTGCCAGCAGTTCATCTAGCGGGGGGACGCAGTACTTC
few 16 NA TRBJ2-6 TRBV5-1 CASSLEPTSGANVLTF TGCGCCAGCAGCTTGGAGCCCACCTCTGGGGCCAACGTCCTGACTTTC
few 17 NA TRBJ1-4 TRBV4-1 CASNTPGGTDSNEKLFF TGCGCCAGCAACACCCCGGGGGGAACGGATTCTAATGAAAAACTGTTTTTT
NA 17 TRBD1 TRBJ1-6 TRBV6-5 CASSYSNRGGYNSPLHF TGTGCCAGCAGTTACTCGAACAGGGGGGGATATAATTCACCCCTCCACTTT
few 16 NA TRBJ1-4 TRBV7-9 CASSLGDISTNEKLFF TGTGCCAGCAGCTTAGGGGACATCTCAACTAATGAAAAACTGTTTTTT
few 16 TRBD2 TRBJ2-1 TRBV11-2 CASSFQAGDAFYEQFF TGTGCCAGCAGCTTCCAAGCGGGAGACGCTTTCTATGAGCAGTTCTTC
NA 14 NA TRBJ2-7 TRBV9 CASSVAAWSYEQYF TGTGCCAGCAGCGTAGCAGCCTGGAGCTACGAGCAGTACTTC
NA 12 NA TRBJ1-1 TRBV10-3 CATGLSDTEAFF TGTGCCACTGGACTCTCCGACACTGAAGCTTTCTTT
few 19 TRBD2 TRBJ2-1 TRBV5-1 CASSLPGTSGSSLVNEQFF TGCGCCAGCAGCTTGCCCGGGACTAGCGGGAGCTCTTTGGTCAATGAGCAGTTCTTC
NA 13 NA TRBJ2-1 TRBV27 CASSLLVSNEQFF TGTGCCAGCAGTTTATTGGTTTCCAATGAGCAGTTCTTC
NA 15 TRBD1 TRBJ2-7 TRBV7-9 CASSAPGQGAREQHF TGTGCCAGCAGCGCCCCGGGACAGGGGGCTAGGGAGCAGCACTTC
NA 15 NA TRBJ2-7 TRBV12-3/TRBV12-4 CASSLSGALSYEQYF TGTGCCAGCAGTTTATCAGGGGCCCTGAGCTACGAGCAGTACTTC
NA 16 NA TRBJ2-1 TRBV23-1 CASRGASIEVYNEQFF TGCGCCAGCAGAGGCGCCTCAATAGAGGTTTACAATGAGCAGTTCTTC
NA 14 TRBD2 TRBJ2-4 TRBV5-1 CASSFTSGKNIQYF TGCGCCAGCAGCTTTACTAGCGGAAAAAACATTCAGTACTTC
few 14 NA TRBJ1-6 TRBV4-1 CASSQVITNSPLHF TGCGCCAGCAGCCAAGTGATCACAAATTCACCCCTCCACTTT
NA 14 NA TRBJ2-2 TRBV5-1 CASKTVLATGELFF TGCGCCAGCAAGACGGTTCTCGCCACCGGGGAGCTGTTTTTT
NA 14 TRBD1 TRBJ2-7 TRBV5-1 CASSFVTGHYEQYF TGCGCCAGCAGCTTCGTGACAGGGCACTACGAGCAGTACTTC
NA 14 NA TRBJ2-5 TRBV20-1 CSARVRRMGETQYF TGCAGTGCTAGAGTTCGACGGATGGGAGAGACCCAGTACTTC
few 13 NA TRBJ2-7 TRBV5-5 CASGVYSSYEQYF TGTGCCAGCGGAGTATATAGCTCCTACGAGCAGTACTTC
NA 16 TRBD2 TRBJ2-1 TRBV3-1 CASSGGLAGFYNEQFF TGTGCCAGCAGCGGTGGACTAGCGGGGTTCTACAATGAGCAGTTCTTC
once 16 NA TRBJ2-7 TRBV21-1 CASSKVQTGHIYEQYF TGTGCCAGCAGCAAAGTTCAGACAGGCCATATCTACGAGCAGTACTTC
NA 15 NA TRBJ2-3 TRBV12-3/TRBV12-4 CASSLVSQGSDTQYF TGTGCCAGCAGTTTAGTTTCCCAGGGGTCAGATACGCAGTATTTT
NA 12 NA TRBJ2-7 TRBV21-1 CASSKRVRASYF TGTGCCAGCAGCAAAAGAGTGCGCGCCTCTTACTTC
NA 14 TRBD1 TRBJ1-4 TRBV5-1 CASSWDSGNEKLFF TGCGCCAGCAGCTGGGACAGCGGGAATGAAAAACTGTTTTTT
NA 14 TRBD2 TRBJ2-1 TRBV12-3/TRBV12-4 CASTEGGPSREQFF TGTGCCAGCACTGAGGGAGGGCCAAGTAGGGAGCAGTTCTTC
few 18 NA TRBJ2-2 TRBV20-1 CSARVRSAIGGVTGELFF TGCAGTGCTAGAGTTCGGTCGGCGATCGGGGGAGTGACCGGGGAGCTGTTTTTT
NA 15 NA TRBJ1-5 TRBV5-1 CASSPREGSNQPQHF TGCGCCAGCAGCCCGCGTGAGGGGAGCAATCAGCCCCAGCATTTT
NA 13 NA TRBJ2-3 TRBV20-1 CSASTPTTDTQYF TGCAGTGCTAGTACCCCCACCACAGATACGCAGTATTTT
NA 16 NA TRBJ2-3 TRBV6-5 CASSLSRTLSWDTQYF TGTGCCAGTAGCCTGTCGCGAACCCTGTCTTGGGATACGCAGTATTTT
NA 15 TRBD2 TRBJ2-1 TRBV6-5 CASSYSPAGIDEQFF TGTGCCAGCAGTTACTCGCCAGCGGGAATCGATGAGCAGTTCTTC